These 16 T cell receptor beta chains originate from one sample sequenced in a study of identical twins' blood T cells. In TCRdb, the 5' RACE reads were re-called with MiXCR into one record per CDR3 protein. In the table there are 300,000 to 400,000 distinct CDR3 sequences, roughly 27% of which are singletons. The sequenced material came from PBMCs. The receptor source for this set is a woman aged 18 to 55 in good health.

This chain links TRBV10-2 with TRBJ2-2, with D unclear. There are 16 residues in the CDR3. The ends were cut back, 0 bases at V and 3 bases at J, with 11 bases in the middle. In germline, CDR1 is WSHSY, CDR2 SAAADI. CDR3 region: CASSESHARDTGELFF. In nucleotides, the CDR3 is TGCGCCAGCAGTGAGTCCCATGCCCGGGACACCGGGGAGCTGTTTTTT.

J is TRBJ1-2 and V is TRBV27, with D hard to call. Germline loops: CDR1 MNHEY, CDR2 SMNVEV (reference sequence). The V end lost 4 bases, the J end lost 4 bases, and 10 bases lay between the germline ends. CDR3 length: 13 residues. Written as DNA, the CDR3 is TGTGCCAGCAGTTCCCCCGGGCGCTATGGCTACACCTTC. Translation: CASSSPGRYGYTF.

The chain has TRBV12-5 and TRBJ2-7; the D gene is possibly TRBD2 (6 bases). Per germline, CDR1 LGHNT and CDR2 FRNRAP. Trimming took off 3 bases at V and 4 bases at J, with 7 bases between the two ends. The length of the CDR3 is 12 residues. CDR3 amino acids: CASGLRGYEQYF. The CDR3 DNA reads TGTGCTAGTGGTTTACGGGGGTACGAGCAGTACTTC. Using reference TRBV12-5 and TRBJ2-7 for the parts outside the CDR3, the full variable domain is DARVTQTPRHKVTEMGQEVTMRCQPILGHNTVFWYRQTMMQGLELLAYFRNRAPLDDSGMPKDRFSAEMPDATLATLKIQPSEPRDSAVYFCASGLRGYEQYFGPGTRLTVT.

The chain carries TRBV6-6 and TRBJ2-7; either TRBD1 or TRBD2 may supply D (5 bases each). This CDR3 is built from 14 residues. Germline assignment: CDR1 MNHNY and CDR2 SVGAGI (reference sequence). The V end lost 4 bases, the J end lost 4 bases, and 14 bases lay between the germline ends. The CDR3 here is CASSSGGGVYEQYF. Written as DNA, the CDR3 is TGTGCCAGCAGTTCTGGGGGTGGGGTATACGAGCAGTACTTC.

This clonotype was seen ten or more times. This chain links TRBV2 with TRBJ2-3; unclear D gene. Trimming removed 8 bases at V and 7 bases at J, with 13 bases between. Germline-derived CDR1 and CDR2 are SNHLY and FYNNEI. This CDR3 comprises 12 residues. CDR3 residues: CASADRAYTQYF. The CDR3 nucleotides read TGTGCCAGCGCCGACCGAGCATATACGCAGTATTTT.

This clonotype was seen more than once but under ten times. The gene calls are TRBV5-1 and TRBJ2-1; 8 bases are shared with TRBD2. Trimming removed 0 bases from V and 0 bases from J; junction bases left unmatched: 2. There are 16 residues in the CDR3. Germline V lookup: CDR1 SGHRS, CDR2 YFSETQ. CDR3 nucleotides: TGCGCCAGCAGCTTGGGAGCGGGGGACTCCTACAATGAGCAGTTCTTC. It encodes CASSLGAGDSYNEQFF. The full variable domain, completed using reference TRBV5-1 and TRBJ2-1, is KAGVTQTPRYLIKTRGQQVTLSCSPISGHRSVSWYQQTPGQGLQFLFEYFSETQRNKGNFPGRFSGRQFSNSRSEMNVSTLELGDSALYLCASSLGAGDSYNEQFFGPGTRLTVL.

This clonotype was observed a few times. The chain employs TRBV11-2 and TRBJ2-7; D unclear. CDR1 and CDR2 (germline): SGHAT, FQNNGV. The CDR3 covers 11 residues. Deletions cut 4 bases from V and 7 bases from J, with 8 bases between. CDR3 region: CASSSIGEQYF. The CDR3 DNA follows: TGTGCCAGCAGCTCTATCGGGGAGCAGTACTTC.

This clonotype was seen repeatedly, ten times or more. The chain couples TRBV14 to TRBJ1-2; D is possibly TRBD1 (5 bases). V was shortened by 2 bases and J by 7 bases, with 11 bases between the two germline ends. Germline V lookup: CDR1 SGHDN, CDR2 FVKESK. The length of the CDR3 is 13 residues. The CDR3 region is CASSQSREGGYTF. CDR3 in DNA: TGTGCCAGCAGCCAATCCAGGGAGGGTGGCTACACCTTC.

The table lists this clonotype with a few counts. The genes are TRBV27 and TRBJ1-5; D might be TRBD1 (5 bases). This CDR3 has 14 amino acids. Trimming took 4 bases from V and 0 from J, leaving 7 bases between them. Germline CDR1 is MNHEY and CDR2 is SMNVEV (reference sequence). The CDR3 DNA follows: TGTGCCAGCAGTTCGGGGGTTAGCAATCAGCCCCAGCATTTT. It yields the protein CASSSGVSNQPQHF.

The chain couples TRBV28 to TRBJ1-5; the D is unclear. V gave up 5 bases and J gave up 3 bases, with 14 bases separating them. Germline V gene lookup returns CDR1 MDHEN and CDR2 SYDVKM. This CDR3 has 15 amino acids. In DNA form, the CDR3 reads TGTGCCAGCAGTCAACCCCCGTGGGACAATCAGCCCCAGCATTTT. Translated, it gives CASSQPPWDNQPQHF.

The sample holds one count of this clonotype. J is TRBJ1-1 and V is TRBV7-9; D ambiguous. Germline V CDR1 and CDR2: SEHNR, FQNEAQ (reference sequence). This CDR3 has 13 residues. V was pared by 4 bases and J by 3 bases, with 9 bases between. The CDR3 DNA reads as TGTGCCAGCAGCTCAGTAGGTCACACTGAAGCTTTCTTT. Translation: CASSSVGHTEAFF.

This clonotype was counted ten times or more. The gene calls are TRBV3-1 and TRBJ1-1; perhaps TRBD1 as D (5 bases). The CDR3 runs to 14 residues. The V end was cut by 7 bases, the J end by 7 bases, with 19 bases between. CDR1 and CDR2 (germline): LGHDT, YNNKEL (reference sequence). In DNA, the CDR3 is TGTGCCAGCACCTTTGGGCGGACACCAGATGAAGCTTTCTTT. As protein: CASTFGRTPDEAFF.

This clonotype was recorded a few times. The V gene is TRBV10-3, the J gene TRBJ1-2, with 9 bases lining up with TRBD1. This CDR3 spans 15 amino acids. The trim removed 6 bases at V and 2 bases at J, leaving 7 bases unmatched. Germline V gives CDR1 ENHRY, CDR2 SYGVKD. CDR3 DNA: TGTGCCATCAGCCTGAGACAGGGGGGGAACTATGGCTACACCTTC. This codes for CAISLRQGGNYGYTF.

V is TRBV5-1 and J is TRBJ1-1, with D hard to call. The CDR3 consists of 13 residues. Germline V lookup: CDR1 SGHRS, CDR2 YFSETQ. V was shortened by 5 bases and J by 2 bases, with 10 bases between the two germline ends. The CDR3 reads CASSLYLNTEAFF. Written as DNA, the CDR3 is TGCGCCAGCAGTTTGTACCTAAACACTGAAGCTTTCTTT.

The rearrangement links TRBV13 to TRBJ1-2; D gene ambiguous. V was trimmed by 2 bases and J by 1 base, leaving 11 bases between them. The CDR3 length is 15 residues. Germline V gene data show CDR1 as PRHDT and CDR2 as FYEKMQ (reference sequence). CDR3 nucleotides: TGTGCCAGCAGCTTACTCCGTGAGGGTAACTATGGCTACACCTTC. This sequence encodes CASSLLREGNYGYTF.

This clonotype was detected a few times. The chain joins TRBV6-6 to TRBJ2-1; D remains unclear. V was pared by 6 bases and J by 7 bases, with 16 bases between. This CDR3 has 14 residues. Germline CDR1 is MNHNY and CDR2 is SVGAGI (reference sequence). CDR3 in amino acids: CASSPLPGVNEQFF. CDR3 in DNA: TGTGCCAGCAGCCCACTTCCGGGTGTGAATGAGCAGTTCTTC.